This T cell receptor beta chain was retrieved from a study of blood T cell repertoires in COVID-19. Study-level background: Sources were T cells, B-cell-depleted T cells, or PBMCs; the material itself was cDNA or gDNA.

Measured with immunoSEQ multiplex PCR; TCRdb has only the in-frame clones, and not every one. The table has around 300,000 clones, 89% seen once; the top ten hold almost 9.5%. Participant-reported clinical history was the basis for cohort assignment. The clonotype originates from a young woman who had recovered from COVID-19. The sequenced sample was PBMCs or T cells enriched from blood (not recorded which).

The CDR3 loop reads CASSPSRQGTYNEQFF. The CDR3 DNA reads TGTGCCAGCAGCCCCTCCCGACAGGGTACCTACAATGAGCAGTTCTTC. V is TRBV11-3 and J is TRBJ2-1, with 7 nucleotides matching TRBD1. The J segment lost 2 bases and the V segment lost 5 bases, leaving 9 bases of the junction unmatched. Germline CDR1 reads SGHNT; CDR2 reads YENEEA. The CDR3 extends over 16 amino acids.